The 6 T cell receptor beta chains listed next were all sequenced from one sample in a study of technical replicates of blood from a few donors (dated by TCRdb to the late 2010s). The library was generated by the immunoSEQ multiplex PCR assay. The source is immuneACCESS, and TCRdb retained only in-frame sequences with V and J called. Part of the clones is not carried over; for the studies checked, unresolved V genes explain less than half of this, and the remainder is unexplained. This sample gives 51,000 or so clones in total; around 90% of them show up just once. 3.9% of the sample comes from the top ten. Material for sequencing was PBMCs. All receptors derive from a human donor in good health. Some clones in this sample may be carry-over from other donors' samples.

The chain is built from TRBV19 and TRBJ2-3; 8 nucleotides line up with TRBD2. Unmatched junction bases numbered 0, after V lost 1 base and J lost 0 bases. The CDR3 contains 15 residues. Germline V gene lookup returns CDR1 LNHDA and CDR2 SQIVND (reference sequence). CDR3 protein: CASSIASGSTDTQYF. The CDR3 DNA follows: TGTGCCAGTAGTATAGCTAGCGGGAGCACAGATACGCAGTATTTT.

The genes are TRBV10-3 and TRBJ1-1, with 8 bases matching TRBD1. Germline trimming cut 8 bases from V and 1 base from J; bases unmatched to any gene: 3. The length of the CDR3 is 13 residues. The germline V gene has CDR1 ENHRY and CDR2 SYGVKD. DNA of the CDR3: TGTGCCATCTGGACAGGGTGGAACACTGAAGCTTTCTTT. Translation: CAIWTGWNTEAFF.

This sequence joins TRBV25-1 and TRBJ1-4, with a weak D call TRBD1 (6 bases). The CDR3 contains 14 residues. Per the germline V gene, CDR1 is MGHDK and CDR2 is SYGVNS. Trimming removed 2 bases from V and 7 bases from J, with 11 bases in between. DNA of the CDR3: TGTGCCAGCAGTGAACACAGGGCTCTTGAAAAACTGTTTTTT. It encodes CASSEHRALEKLFF.

This chain joins TRBV7-9 and TRBJ2-5; D not resolved. The CDR3 extends over 15 amino acids. Germline CDR1 SEHNR, CDR2 FQNEAQ (reference sequence). Trimming shortened V by 1 base and J by 2 bases, and 11 bases separated the two germline ends. CDR3 sequence: CASSLGFVSQETQYF. The DNA for the CDR3 is TGTGCCAGCAGCTTAGGGTTTGTCAGTCAAGAGACCCAGTACTTC. The whole variable domain, filled in from reference TRBV7-9 and TRBJ2-5, reads DTGVSQNPRHKITKRGQNVTFRCDPISEHNRLYWYRQTLGQGPEFLTYFQNEAQLEKSRLLSDRFSAERPKGSFSTLEIQRTEQGDSAMYLCASSLGFVSQETQYFGPGTRLLVL.

This clone occurred once. This chain joins TRBV5-4 and TRBJ2-7, with TRBD2 matching over 14 bases. The CDR3 is 15 residues long. With 4 bases clipped from V and 4 bases from J, the junction kept 4 bases outside the gene matches. The germline V gene has CDR1 SGHNT and CDR2 YYREEE (reference sequence). This CDR3 reads CASSRLAGGSYEQYF. CDR3 bases: TGTGCCAGCAGCAGACTAGCGGGAGGGTCTTACGAGCAGTACTTC.

The rearrangement links TRBV7-9 to TRBJ2-3, with D possibly being TRBD2 (5 bases). V was pared by 0 bases and J by 4 bases, with 14 bases between. CDR1 SEHNR and CDR2 FQNEAQ come from the germline V gene (reference sequence). CDR3 length: 16 amino acids. CDR3 sequence (DNA): TGTGCCAGCAGCTTAGCGGAGAGGATGGAGGCAGATACGCAGTATTTT. It specifies CASSLAERMEADTQYF.